This is a list of T cell receptor beta chains from one sample in a study of T cells in Graves' hyperthyroidism and ophthalmopathy. In TCRdb, the multiplex PCR reads were re-called with MiXCR into one record per CDR3 protein. The sample holds about 99,000 distinct CDR3 sequences, about 45% seen once. Input material: blood. These TCRs come from a man aged 40-55 years with Graves' hyperthyroidism. Both conserved end residues are part of each CDR3. The order of the fields is V gene, D gene, clone size, J gene, CDR3 DNA, CDR3 protein. D genes are given only for firm matches. Clone size is not always given. Where it is, it says once, few, many or a class for expanded clones.

TRBV7-8	NA	many	TRBJ1-1	TGTGCCAGCAGCTTGAGTGATACTGAAGCTTTCTTT	CASSLSDTEAFF
TRBV7-2	TRBD1	many	TRBJ2-1	TGTGCCAGCAGCCAAGGGGCCACAGGGGGAATGCATGAGCAGTTCTTC	CASSQGATGGMHEQFF
TRBV7-3	TRBD2	NA	TRBJ2-3	TGTGCCAGCAGCTTACAACTAGCGGGGGGGAGCACAGATACGCAGTATTTT	CASSLQLAGGSTDTQYF
TRBV20-1	NA	many	TRBJ2-1	TGCAGTGCCCTCCCGCGGAGCGGACCCTCCAATGAGCAGTTCTTC	CSALPRSGPSNEQFF
TRBV28	NA	many	TRBJ2-2	TGTGCCAGCAGTTTACCTGGAGGGGAGCTGTTTTTT	CASSLPGGELFF
TRBV7-9	TRBD2	many	TRBJ2-7	TGTGCCAGCACAGGGTCTAGCGGGAGCGACAACGAGCAGTACTTC	CASTGSSGSDNEQYF
TRBV7-6	NA	NA	TRBJ1-4	TGTGCCAGCAGCTTAGCACAGGGTACTAATGAAAAACTGTTTTTT	CASSLAQGTNEKLFF
TRBV5-1	NA	many	TRBJ1-3	TGCGCCAGCAGCTCAACCGTGAGGCACGGTCTCTCTGGAAACACCATATATTTT	CASSSTVRHGLSGNTIYF
TRBV12-3/TRBV12-4	NA	NA	TRBJ2-7	TGTGCCAGCAGTTTATCGGGCCCCTTTTATAACGAGCAGTACTTC	CASSLSGPFYNEQYF
TRBV29-1	NA	NA	TRBJ2-3	TGCAGCGTTGGTGGGGCGGACTCCTACAATGAGCAGTATTTT	CSVGGADSYNEQYF
TRBV4-1	TRBD1	many	TRBJ1-6	TGCGCCAGCAGCCAAGATACAGGGGTTAATTCACCCCTCCACTTT	CASSQDTGVNSPLHF
TRBV2	NA	once	TRBJ2-1	TGTGCCAGCAGCGGAGGGGATTACAATGAGCAGTTCTTC	CASSGGDYNEQFF
TRBV7-2	NA	NA	TRBJ2-1	TGTGCCAGCACGGGCCGGGGAGGTGAGCAGTTCTTC	CASTGRGGEQFF
TRBV20-1	NA	once	TRBJ2-7	TGCAGTGCTAAGAGGGGGACGGCTAGCTCCTACGAGCAGTACTTC	CSAKRGTASSYEQYF
TRBV4-1	TRBD2	many	TRBJ2-5	TGCGCCAGCAGCCAAGACTGGGGACTAGGCCAAGAGACCCAGTACTTC	CASSQDWGLGQETQYF
TRBV5-1	NA	many	TRBJ2-1	TGCGCCAGCAGACAGAACAATGAGCAGTTCTTC	CASRQNNEQFF
TRBV10-3	TRBD1	NA	TRBJ2-2	TGTGCCATCGACAAAGCGGGGGGACAGGGGGCCACCGGGGAGCTGTTTTTT	CAIDKAGGQGATGELFF
TRBV19	TRBD2	few	TRBJ2-7	TGTGCCAGTAGTTCGGGACTAGCAGGGTACGAGCAGTACTTC	CASSSGLAGYEQYF
TRBV15	NA	NA	TRBJ2-2	TGTGCCACCAGCAGAGATACCGGGGAGCTGTTTTTT	CATSRDTGELFF
TRBV7-9	NA	many	TRBJ2-7	TGTGCCAGCAGCCACAGGGAATCAAAACCCTACGAGCAGTACTTC	CASSHRESKPYEQYF
TRBV9	TRBD1	many	TRBJ2-2	TGTGCCAGCGGCGGACAGGGGAACACCGGGGAGCTGTTTTTT	CASGGQGNTGELFF
TRBV4-3	NA	many	TRBJ1-2	TGCGCCAGCAGCCAAGTACAGGCCCACTATGGCTACACCTTC	CASSQVQAHYGYTF
TRBV7-9	TRBD1	NA	TRBJ2-5	TGTGCCAGCAGCCCGGGACAGCTTCAAGAGACCCAGTACTTC	CASSPGQLQETQYF
TRBV7-9	NA	many	TRBJ1-1	TGTGCCAGCAAAGGGACATTTATCACTGAAGCTTTCTTT	CASKGTFITEAFF
TRBV29-1	NA	many	TRBJ1-5	TGCAGTAGACAGAGATCAGCCCAAGCCCAGCATTTT	CSRQRSAQAQHF
TRBV18	NA	NA	TRBJ2-7	TGTGCCAGCTCGCAAGGCAGGGCTACCCCCTACGAGCAGTACTTC	CASSQGRATPYEQYF
TRBV5-8	TRBD1	many	TRBJ2-7	TGTGCCAGCAGCCCGGGACAGTCGAACTACGAGCAGTACTTC	CASSPGQSNYEQYF
TRBV10-3	NA	NA	TRBJ2-7	TGTGCCACCAGGGGCAGCGTTAACTCCTACGAGCAGTACTTC	CATRGSVNSYEQYF
TRBV10-2	NA	NA	TRBJ2-5	TGCGCCAGCAGTGGGAGTAGGGGGGGGCAGACCCAGTACTTC	CASSGSRGGQTQYF
TRBV15	NA	many	TRBJ2-5	TGTGCCACCAGCAGAGATGGCCGGGAGACCCAGTACTTC	CATSRDGRETQYF
TRBV3-1	NA	NA	TRBJ2-7	TGTGCCAGCAGCCATCTAGGGCTTCCCTACGAGCAGTACTTC	CASSHLGLPYEQYF
TRBV5-8	NA	once	TRBJ1-1	TGTGCCAGCAGCTTGGAGCTCCGAGGCGCTTTCTTT	CASSLELRGAFF
TRBV30	NA	few	TRBJ1-6	TGTGCCTGGAGGACCGGTTCTAATTCACCCCTCCACTTT	CAWRTGSNSPLHF
TRBV20-1	TRBD2	NA	TRBJ2-7	TGCAGTGCTAAGGGGATTCGGGGGGGCACGGGGGTTCCGTACTTC	CSAKGIRGGTGVPYF
TRBV3-1	NA	many	TRBJ1-6	TGTGCCAGCCGCGAAGGGGTGGGCCCTTCACCCCTCCACTTT	CASREGVGPSPLHF
TRBV15	NA	NA	TRBJ1-1	TGTGCCACCAGCAGATCTCGAGGTTTCTTT	CATSRSRGFF
TRBV2	TRBD2	many	TRBJ2-5	TGTGCCAGCAGGACGTTGACTAGCGGGGGGGCGGAGACCCAGTACTTC	CASRTLTSGGAETQYF
TRBV20-1	NA	NA	TRBJ2-7	TGCAGTGCTAGAGACAACTACGAGCAGTACTTC	CSARDNYEQYF
TRBV19	NA	many	TRBJ1-1	TGTGCCAGTAGATTGTGGGGTAACACTGAAGCTTTCTTT	CASRLWGNTEAFF
TRBV15	NA	NA	TRBJ2-6	TGTGCTACCCCAGTTAGCGGCGGGGCCAACGTCCTGACTTTC	CATPVSGGANVLTF
TRBV20-1	TRBD1	NA	TRBJ2-7	TGCAGTGCTAGGGGGACAGGGTTGAGGGAGCAGTACTTC	CSARGTGLREQYF
TRBV20-1	TRBD2	many	TRBJ2-3	TGCAGTGCAACCGGACTAGCGAGGTTCACAGATACGCAGTATTTT	CSATGLARFTDTQYF
TRBV5-8	NA	many	TRBJ2-1	TGTGCCAGCAGCTTGAGTGAAGCACAAGAGCAGTTCTTC	CASSLSEAQEQFF
TRBV27	NA	many	TRBJ2-7	TGTGCCAGCAGTTTTGGAGGGAATCTCTACGAGCAGTACTTC	CASSFGGNLYEQYF
TRBV20-1	TRBD1	NA	TRBJ2-7	TGCAGTGCTGGGGGGGTTAGCAGCCGGGACAGGGGATACGAGCAGTACTTC	CSAGGVSSRDRGYEQYF
TRBV5-1	NA	NA	TRBJ1-2	TGCGCCAGCAGCTTGGGAGGGCTTGGCTACACCTTC	CASSLGGLGYTF
TRBV24-1	TRBD2	NA	TRBJ2-7	TGTGCCACCAGCTCACCATGGGGACGGGAGGGCCTGTACGAGCAGTACTTC	CATSSPWGREGLYEQYF
TRBV25-1	TRBD1	medium-sized	TRBJ2-1	TGTGCCAGCAGTGAAACCCAGACAGGGTCAGATGAGCAGTTCTTC	CASSETQTGSDEQFF
TRBV5-6	NA	many	TRBJ2-5	TGTGCCAGCAGCTCCAGGGAGACCCAGTACTTC	CASSSRETQYF
TRBV2	TRBD2	NA	TRBJ2-7	TGTGCCAGCAGTGAGACTAGCGGGGGCTTCCCCTACGAGCAGTACTTC	CASSETSGGFPYEQYF